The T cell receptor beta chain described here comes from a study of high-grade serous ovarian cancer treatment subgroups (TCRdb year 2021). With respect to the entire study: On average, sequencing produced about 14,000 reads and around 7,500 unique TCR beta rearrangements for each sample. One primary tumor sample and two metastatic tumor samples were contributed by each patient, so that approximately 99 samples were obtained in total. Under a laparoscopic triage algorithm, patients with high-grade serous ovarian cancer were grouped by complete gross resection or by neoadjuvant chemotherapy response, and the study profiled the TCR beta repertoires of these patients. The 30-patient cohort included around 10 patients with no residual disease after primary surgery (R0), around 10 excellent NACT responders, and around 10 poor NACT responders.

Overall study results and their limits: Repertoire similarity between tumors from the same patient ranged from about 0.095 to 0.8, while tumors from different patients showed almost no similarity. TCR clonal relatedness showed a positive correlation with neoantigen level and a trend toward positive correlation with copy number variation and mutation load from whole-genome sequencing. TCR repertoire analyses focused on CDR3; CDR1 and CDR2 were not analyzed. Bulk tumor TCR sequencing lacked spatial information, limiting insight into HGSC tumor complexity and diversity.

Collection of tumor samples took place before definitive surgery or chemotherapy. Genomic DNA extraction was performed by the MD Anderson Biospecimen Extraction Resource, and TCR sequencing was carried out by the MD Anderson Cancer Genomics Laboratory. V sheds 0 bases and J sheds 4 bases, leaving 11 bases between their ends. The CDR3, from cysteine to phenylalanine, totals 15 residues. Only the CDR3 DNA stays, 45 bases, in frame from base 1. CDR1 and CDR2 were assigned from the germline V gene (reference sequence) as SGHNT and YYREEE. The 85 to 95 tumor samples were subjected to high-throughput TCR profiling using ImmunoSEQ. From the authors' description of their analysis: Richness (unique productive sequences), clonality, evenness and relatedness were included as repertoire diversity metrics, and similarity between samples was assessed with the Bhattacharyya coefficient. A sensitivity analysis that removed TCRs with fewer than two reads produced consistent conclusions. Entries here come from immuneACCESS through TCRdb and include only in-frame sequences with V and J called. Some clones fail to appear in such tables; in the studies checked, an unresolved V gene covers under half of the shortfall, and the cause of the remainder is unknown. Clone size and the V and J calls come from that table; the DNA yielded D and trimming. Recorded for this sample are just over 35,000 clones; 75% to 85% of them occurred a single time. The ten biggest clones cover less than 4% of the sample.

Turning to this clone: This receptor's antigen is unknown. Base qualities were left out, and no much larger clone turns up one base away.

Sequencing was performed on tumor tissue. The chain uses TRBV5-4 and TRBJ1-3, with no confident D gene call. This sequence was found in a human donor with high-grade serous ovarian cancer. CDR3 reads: CASSLGRSSGNTIYF. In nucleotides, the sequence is TGTGCCAGCAGCTTGGGCCGATCCTCGGGAAACACCATATATTTT.